The present entry profiles one TCR beta chain with its context. Its specificity is not known. This sample was taken from a study of vaccination and CD4 T cells after COVID-19. Overall study: The cells in question were stimulated using overlapping spike peptides derived from SARS-CoV-2, HCoV-NL63, HCoV-OC43 and HCoV-229E. Study-wide points: The great majority, 304 of 307 vaccine-specific clones, proved spike mono-reactive in convalescent patients.

Deletions cut 6 bases from V and 2 bases from J, with 13 bases between. Germline CDR1 SNHLY, CDR2 FYNNEI. CDR3 length equals 14 residues. The Oncomine TCR Beta short-read assay was what sequenced the DNA obtained from cultured CD4+ T cells. TCRdb analysed the PCR reads with MiXCR anew, one entry per CDR3 protein. The sample lists about 19,000 distinct CDR3 sequences, about four fifths occurring once. Indicated treatment: roughly ten-day PBMC culture with coronavirus spike peptide pools or control peptides (ViraFEST assay). ViraFEST stimulated the growth of antigen-specific T cells using peptide pools and subsequently profiled their TCRs by sequencing.

Sequenced here: CD4+ T cells from blood, cultured in vitro, sampled after SARS-CoV-2 vaccination. The clonotype originates from a human donor who received a COVID-19 vaccine. The J gene is TRBJ2-5, the V gene TRBV2; tentative D call: TRBD1 (5 bases). CDR3 nucleotides: TGTGCCAGCAGCCCCCAGGACAAGCAAGAGACCCAGTACTTC. Protein: CASSPQDKQETQYF.